The 29 T cell receptor beta chains reported below all come from one sample, sequenced in a study of beta chain features in type 1 diabetes. Their target antigens are unknown. Expressed TCRB transcripts were sequenced after all isolated RNA was converted to cDNA. Sequenced by immunoSEQ multiplex PCR; TCRdb stores in-frame clones only, minus some. The repertoire holds around 310,000 clones, with approximately 12% as singletons. Study observations and caveats: TCRB CDR3 length was moderately but significantly reduced in all four CD4+ subsets of Type 1 diabetes patients.

The sequenced sample was naive CD4+ T cells from blood. These receptors were taken from a woman in her late teens or twenties with type 1 diabetes.

This clone occurred a few times. The chain couples TRBV29-1 to TRBJ2-1, with TRBD1 matching over 8 bases. The length of the CDR3 is 14 residues. Germline-derived CDR1 and CDR2 are SQVTM and ANQGSEA. The V gene end was trimmed by 5 bases and the J gene end by 4 bases; junction bases not matched to a gene: 7. CDR3 bases: TGCAGCGTTAGGGGGACAGGTTCTTACAATGAGCAGTTCTTC. The encoded protein is CSVRGTGSYNEQFF.

This rearrangement joins TRBV18 to TRBJ1-5; 11 positions match TRBD1. Germline CDR1 is KGHSH and CDR2 is LQKENI. Losses at the gene ends were 3 bases for V and 2 bases for J; bases not matched to a gene: 3. The CDR3 extends over 16 amino acids. This CDR3 reads CASSPVGQGGNQPQHF. DNA for the CDR3: TGTGCCAGCTCACCGGTGGGACAGGGGGGCAATCAGCCCCAGCATTTT.

This clone was seen a handful of times. The J gene is TRBJ2-4, the V gene TRBV2; D is unresolved. Trimming shortened V by 6 bases and J by 0 bases, and 15 bases separated the two germline ends. The V gene's germline CDR1 is SNHLY and CDR2 FYNNEI. This CDR3 region has 16 residues. The CDR3 spells CASSPSAALAKNIQYF. Here the CDR3 DNA reads TGTGCCAGCAGCCCTTCGGCGGCCTTAGCCAAAAACATTCAGTACTTC.

The rearrangement links TRBV7-2 to TRBJ1-4; TRBD1 aligns across 10 bases. CDR1 SGHTA and CDR2 FQGNSA come from the germline V gene. CDR3 length equals 14 residues. The junction had 5 bases not matched to a gene; V was cut back by 5 bases and J by 8 bases. The DNA of the CDR3 is TGTGCCAGCAGCCTTGGGACAGGGGTCGAAAAACTGTTTTTT. Translation: CASSLGTGVEKLFF.

The rearrangement links TRBV28 to TRBJ2-1, with a possible D match to TRBD1 (6 bases). This CDR3 has 15 residues. The V and J ends lost 9 bases and 8 bases respectively, with 23 bases between them. The germline gives CDR1 MDHEN, CDR2 SYDVKM. CDR3 sequence (DNA): TGTGCCAGTAGCAACGCTGGGACACCCCAGGATGAGCAGTTCTTC. Translation: CASSNAGTPQDEQFF. The full variable domain, in which reference TRBV28 and TRBJ2-1 provide the parts outside the CDR3, is DVKVTQSSRYLVKRTGEKVFLECVQDMDHENMFWYRQDPGLGLRLIYFSYDVKMKEKGDIPEGYSVSREKKERFSLILESASTNQTSMYLCASSNAGTPQDEQFFGPGTRLTVL.

V and J are TRBV29-1 and TRBJ2-3; 8 bases map to TRBD1. Germline CDR1 is SQVTM and CDR2 is ANQGSEA. The J segment lost 2 bases and the V segment lost 8 bases, leaving 21 bases of the junction unmatched. The CDR3 is 18 residues long. CDR3 bases: TGCAGCCATACCGGGGCAGGGGGCTTTTTCTATGCCACAGATACGCAGTATTTT. It is translated as CSHTGAGGFFYATDTQYF.

This clone showed up just a few times. This chain links TRBV5-1 with TRBJ2-1; maybe TRBD1 (5 bases). The V end was cut by 7 bases, the J end by 5 bases, with 7 bases between. CDR3 size: 11 residues. Per the germline V gene, CDR1 is SGHRS and CDR2 is YFSETQ. This CDR3 is CASLGDNEQFF. DNA of the CDR3: TGCGCCAGCCTAGGGGACAATGAGCAGTTCTTC.

This chain connects TRBV7-9 to TRBJ2-2, with TRBD1 as a possible D gene (6 bases). The germline gives CDR1 SEHNR, CDR2 FQNEAQ (reference sequence). With 4 bases removed from V and 6 bases from J, the gap between germline ends came to 15 bases. The CDR3 length is 15 residues. The CDR3 is CASSSLGRGAGELFF. The CDR3 DNA reads as TGTGCCAGCAGCTCCCTGGGCAGGGGAGCCGGGGAGCTGTTTTTT.

This clone was detected only a few times. The chain has TRBV29-1 and TRBJ2-1; perhaps TRBD1 as D (5 bases). Between the trimmed V and J ends, which lost 8 bases and 0 bases, there was a span of 11 bases. Germline CDR1 and CDR2: SQVTM and ANQGSEA. The CDR3 totals 13 residues. The CDR3 is CSLRVLSYNEQFF. The CDR3 bases are TGCAGCCTCAGGGTTCTCTCCTACAATGAGCAGTTCTTC.

The V call is TRBV20-1, the J call TRBJ1-2, with D unresolved. Germline CDR1 DFQATT, CDR2 SNEGSKA (reference sequence). V lost 3 bases and J 6 bases, leaving 8 bases between the germline ends. The CDR3 is 11 residues long. The CDR3 DNA sequence: TGCAGTGCTAGTAAGGAGAATGGCTACACCTTC. Its translation is CSASKENGYTF.

In this sample, this clone turned up a few times. This chain connects TRBV28 to TRBJ2-7, with no clear D. The V gene lost 5 bases and the J gene lost 4 bases, with 3 bases spanning the gap. Germline loops: CDR1 MDHEN, CDR2 SYDVKM. The CDR3 runs to 10 residues. The chain's CDR3 is CASSTYEQYF. The CDR3 bases are TGTGCCAGCAGTACTTACGAGCAGTACTTC.

This clone has a handful of counts. The rearrangement links TRBV5-8 to TRBJ2-1; D might be TRBD2 (6 bases). Germline assignment: CDR1 SGHTS and CDR2 YDEGEE. Trimming cost V 5 bases and J 8 bases, with 17 bases left between them. There are 14 residues in the CDR3. As DNA, the CDR3 is TGTGCCAGCAGGGGACTTTCCTTTGAGCATGAGCAGTTCTTC. Translated, it gives CASRGLSFEHEQFF.

The chain is built from TRBV9 and TRBJ1-1; D gene ambiguous. The germline CDR1 and CDR2 sequences are SGDLS and YYNGEE. Trimming removed 0 bases from V and 7 bases from J, with 19 bases in between. This CDR3 has 16 residues. This chain's CDR3 is CASSVAPSHGVLEAFF. CDR3 nucleotide sequence: TGTGCCAGCAGCGTAGCGCCCAGCCACGGGGTGCTTGAAGCTTTCTTT.

This rearrangement joins TRBV29-1 to TRBJ2-3; 11 bases map to TRBD2. The V segment lost 6 bases and the J segment 0 bases; nucleotides outside the gene matches: 5. The CDR3 has 15 amino acids. Germline CDR1 is SQVTM and CDR2 is ANQGSEA. The CDR3: CSVARTSGSTDTQYF. The CDR3 DNA sequence: TGCAGCGTCGCTCGGACTAGCGGGAGCACAGATACGCAGTATTTT.

The CDR3: CASSSSGRENIQYF. The DNA for the CDR3 is TGTGCCAGCAGCTCCAGCGGGAGGGAAAACATTCAGTACTTC. This rearrangement joins TRBV5-6 to TRBJ2-4; 10 bases align to TRBD2. The CDR3 is 14 residues long. The germline V gene has CDR1 SGHDT and CDR2 YYEEEE. V shed 3 bases and J 5 bases; nucleotides not matched to a gene: 2. The full variable domain, with the rest looked up from reference TRBV5-6 and TRBJ2-4, is DAGVTQSPTHLIKTRGQQVTLRCSPKSGHDTVSWYQQALGQGPQFIFQYYEEEERQRGNFPDRFSGHQFPNYSSELNVNALLLGDSALYLCASSSSGRENIQYFGAGTRLSVL.

In this sample, this clone turned up a few times. This sequence joins TRBV28 and TRBJ1-2; no firm D call. CDR1 is MDHEN, CDR2 SYDVKM, per germline. The V end lost 3 bases, the J end lost 3 bases, and 11 bases lay between the germline ends. This CDR3 has 14 amino acids. Here the CDR3 DNA reads TGTGCCAGCAGTTTGCCCTATGTGGACTATGGCTACACCTTC. It encodes CASSLPYVDYGYTF.

The V gene is TRBV13, the J gene TRBJ2-7; TRBD1 might be the D (6 bases). V was cut by 0 bases and J by 3 bases, with 18 bases left in between. Germline V gene sequence: CDR1 PRHDT, CDR2 FYEKMQ (reference sequence). The CDR3 is 17 amino acids. The CDR3 DNA reads as TGTGCCAGCAGCTTAGGGGCCGGACAGCCTGGCCTCTACGAGCAGTACTTC. It encodes CASSLGAGQPGLYEQYF.

This clone was counted a few times. This chain links TRBV15 with TRBJ2-2; no clear D gene. This CDR3 has 14 amino acids. V lost 3 bases and J 2 bases, leaving 7 bases between the germline ends. Germline CDR1 and CDR2: LNHNV and YYDKDF (reference sequence). The CDR3 here is CATSRKSNTGELFF. The CDR3 DNA is TGTGCCACCAGCAGGAAGAGCAACACCGGGGAGCTGTTTTTT.

This clone turned up a few times. This sequence joins TRBV2 and TRBJ2-7; 8 positions agree with TRBD2. Trimming at V came to 3 bases and at J to 5 bases, leaving 18 bases not matched to a gene. Germline V CDR1 and CDR2: SNHLY, FYNNEI. This CDR3 has 18 amino acids. The CDR3 spells CASSDALKPSGSMDEQYF. CDR3 sequence (DNA): TGTGCCAGCAGTGATGCCTTAAAACCCAGCGGGAGTATGGACGAGCAGTACTTC.

The chain uses TRBV21-1 and TRBJ2-1; the D call of TRBD2 is as the table states it, not checked on the DNA. TRBV21-1 is termed a pseudogene. This CDR3 is built from 18 residues. The CDR3 region is CASSERQQAGRSYNEQFF. As DNA, the CDR3 is TGTGCCAGCAGCGAACGACAGCAAGCGGGCCGATCCTACAATGAGCAGTTCTTC.

Only one count was recorded for this clone. As DNA, the CDR3 is TGCAGCGTTGAAGATAGAGTGCTAGCGGGAGAGGATTTTAGGTCCTACAATGAGCAGTTCTTC. Protein sequence: CSVEDRVLAGEDFRSYNEQFF. The chain joins TRBV29-1 to TRBJ2-1, with 10 bases lining up with TRBD2. After removal of 0 bases from V and 1 base from J, the junction contained 18 bases not matched to a gene. Looked up from germline, CDR1 is SQVTM and CDR2 is ANQGSEA. CDR3 length: 21 amino acids.

In this sample, this clone turned up a few times. CDR3 nucleotides: TGTGCCAGCAGTTTTATCGTGGGGCAGGGGGCACGGGAGACCCAGTACTTC. It codes for CASSFIVGQGARETQYF. V gene TRBV28 combines with J gene TRBJ2-5; 8 bases agree with TRBD1. This CDR3 is built from 17 residues. Germline CDR1 MDHEN, CDR2 SYDVKM. Trimming removed 3 bases from V and 5 bases from J; junction bases left unmatched: 14.

In its sample, this clone was seen a few times. V is TRBV18 and J is TRBJ2-7, with D possibly matching TRBD2 (5 bases). Germline V lookup: CDR1 KGHSH, CDR2 LQKENI. The CDR3 has 14 residues. V lost 2 bases and J lost 3, with 11 bases in between. CDR3 loop: CASSPVTGNYEQYV. The CDR3 DNA reads as TGTGCCAGCTCACCAGTTACGGGGAACTACGAGCAGTACGTC.

V usage is TRBV5-1 and J usage is TRBJ2-3; no definite D call. V dropped 4 bases and J dropped 14 bases, with 17 bases sitting between them. Germline V gene sequence: CDR1 SGHRS, CDR2 YFSETQ. This CDR3 comprises 12 residues. The CDR3 DNA reads TGCGCCAGCAGCCCCCAAGGCGGTGTGTCGTATTTT. It yields the protein CASSPQGGVSYF.

This chain uses TRBV2 with TRBJ2-4, with TRBD1 matching over 7 bases. The CDR3 is made up of 16 amino acids. Trimming removed 3 bases from V and 0 bases from J; junction bases left unmatched: 5. The germline V gene has CDR1 SNHLY and CDR2 FYNNEI. This CDR3 is CASSDDRALAKNIQYF. The DNA for the CDR3 is TGTGCCAGCAGTGACGACAGGGCTCTAGCCAAAAACATTCAGTACTTC.

In nucleotides, the CDR3 is TGTGCCAGCAGCTCCTCTAGCGGGAGCCCCTACAATGAGCAGTTCTTC. Its translation: CASSSSSGSPYNEQFF. The V gene is TRBV7-9, the J gene TRBJ2-1; 10 bases map to TRBD2. Trimming cost V 4 bases and J 2 bases; bases outside gene matches: 5. The germline V gene encodes CDR1 SEHNR and CDR2 FQNEAQ (reference sequence). CDR3 length equals 16 residues.

The V call is TRBV7-3, the J call TRBJ2-2; D may be TRBD2 (6 bases). V was cut by 3 bases and J by 5 bases, with 13 bases left in between. Germline CDR1 reads SGHTA; CDR2 reads FQGTGA. This CDR3 is built from 15 residues. The CDR3 reads CASSFSGVGTGELFF. Here the CDR3 DNA reads TGTGCCAGCAGCTTTAGCGGAGTCGGGACCGGGGAGCTGTTTTTT.

The table lists this clone with a few counts. The chain has TRBV11-2 and TRBJ2-7, with a weak D call TRBD2 (5 bases). Germline CDR1 and CDR2: SGHAT and FQNNGV. V was pared by 0 bases and J by 1 base, with 7 bases between. The CDR3 totals 14 residues. CDR3 coding DNA: TGTGCCAGCAGCTTAGACCGGGGATCCTACGAGCAGTACTTC. Translation gives CASSLDRGSYEQYF.

This chain joins TRBV27 and TRBJ2-7; 8 bases match TRBD1. V lost 0 bases and J lost 0; bases outside the gene matches: 1. CDR3 length: 15 residues. Germline CDR1 and CDR2: MNHEY and SMNVEV (reference sequence). The CDR3 here is CASSLSQGASYEQYF. CDR3 nucleotide sequence: TGTGCCAGCAGTTTATCCCAGGGGGCCTCCTACGAGCAGTACTTC.